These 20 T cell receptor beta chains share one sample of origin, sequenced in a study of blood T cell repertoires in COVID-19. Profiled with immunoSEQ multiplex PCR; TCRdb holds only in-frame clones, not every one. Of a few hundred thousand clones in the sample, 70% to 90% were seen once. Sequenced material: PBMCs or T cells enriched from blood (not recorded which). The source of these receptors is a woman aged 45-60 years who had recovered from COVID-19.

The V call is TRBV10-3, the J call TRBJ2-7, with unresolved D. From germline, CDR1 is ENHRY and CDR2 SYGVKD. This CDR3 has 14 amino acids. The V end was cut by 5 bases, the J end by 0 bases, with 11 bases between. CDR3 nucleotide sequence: TGTGCCATCAGTCCCCAGGTTAGCTCCTACGAGCAGTACTTC. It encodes CAISPQVSSYEQYF.

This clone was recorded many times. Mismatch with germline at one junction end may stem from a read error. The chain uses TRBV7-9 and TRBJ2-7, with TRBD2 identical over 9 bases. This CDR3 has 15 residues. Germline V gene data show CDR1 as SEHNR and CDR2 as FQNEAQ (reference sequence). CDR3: CASSLAGQPSYEQYF. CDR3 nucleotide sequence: TGTGCCAGCAGCCTAGCGGGACAGCCGAGCTACGAGCAGTACTTC.

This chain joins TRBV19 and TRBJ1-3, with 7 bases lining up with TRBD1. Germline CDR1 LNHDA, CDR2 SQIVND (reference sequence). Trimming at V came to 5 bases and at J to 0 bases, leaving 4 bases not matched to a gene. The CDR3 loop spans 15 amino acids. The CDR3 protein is CASSESGGSGNTIYF. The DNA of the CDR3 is TGTGCCAGTAGTGAATCAGGGGGCTCTGGAAACACCATATATTTT.

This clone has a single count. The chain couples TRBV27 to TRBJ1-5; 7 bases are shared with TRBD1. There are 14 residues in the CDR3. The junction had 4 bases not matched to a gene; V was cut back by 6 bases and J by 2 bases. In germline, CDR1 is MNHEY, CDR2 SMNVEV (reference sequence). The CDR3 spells CASRRTGRNQPQHF. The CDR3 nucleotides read TGTGCCAGCAGAAGGACAGGACGCAATCAGCCCCAGCATTTT.

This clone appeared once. This CDR3 is CASSIVNRGRNNSPLHF. The CDR3 DNA follows: TGTGCCAGTAGTATAGTGAACAGGGGAAGGAACAATTCACCCCTCCACTTT. The rearrangement uses TRBV19 and TRBJ1-6; 7 positions match TRBD1. J was trimmed by 7 bases and V by 1 base; bases with no gene match: 10. Per the germline V gene, CDR1 is LNHDA and CDR2 is SQIVND (reference sequence). This CDR3 contains 17 residues.

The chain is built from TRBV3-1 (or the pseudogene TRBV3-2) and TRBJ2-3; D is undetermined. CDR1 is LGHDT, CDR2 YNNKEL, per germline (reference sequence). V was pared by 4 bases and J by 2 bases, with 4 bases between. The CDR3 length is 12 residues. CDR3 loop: CASSLLTDTQYF. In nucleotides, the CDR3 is TGTGCCAGCAGCCTCCTCACAGATACGCAGTATTTT.

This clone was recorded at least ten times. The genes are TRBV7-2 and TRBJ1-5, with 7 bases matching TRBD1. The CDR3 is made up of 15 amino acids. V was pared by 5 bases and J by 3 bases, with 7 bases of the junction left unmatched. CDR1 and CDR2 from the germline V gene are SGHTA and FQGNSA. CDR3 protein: CASSGQGQPNQPQHF. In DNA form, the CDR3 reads TGTGCCAGCAGCGGGCAGGGACAGCCCAATCAGCCCCAGCATTTT.

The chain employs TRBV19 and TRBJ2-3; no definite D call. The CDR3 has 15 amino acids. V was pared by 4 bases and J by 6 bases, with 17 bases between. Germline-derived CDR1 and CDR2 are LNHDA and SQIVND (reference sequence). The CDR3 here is CASSTATYSRDTQYF. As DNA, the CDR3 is TGTGCCAGTAGTACCGCGACATACAGCAGGGATACGCAGTATTTT.

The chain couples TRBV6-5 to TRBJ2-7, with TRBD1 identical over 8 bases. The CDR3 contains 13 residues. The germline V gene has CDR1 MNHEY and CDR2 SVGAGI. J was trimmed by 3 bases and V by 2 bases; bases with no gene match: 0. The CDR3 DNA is TGTGCCAGCAGTTACACAGGGGGCTACGAGCAGTACTTC. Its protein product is CASSYTGGYEQYF.

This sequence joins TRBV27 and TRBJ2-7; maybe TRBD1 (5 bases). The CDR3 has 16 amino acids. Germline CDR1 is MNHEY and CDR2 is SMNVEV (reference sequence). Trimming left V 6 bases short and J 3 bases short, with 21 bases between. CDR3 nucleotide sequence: TGTGCCAGCAGCACTTCCAGGGCCCGGTCGGGCTACGAGCAGTACTTC. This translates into CASSTSRARSGYEQYF.

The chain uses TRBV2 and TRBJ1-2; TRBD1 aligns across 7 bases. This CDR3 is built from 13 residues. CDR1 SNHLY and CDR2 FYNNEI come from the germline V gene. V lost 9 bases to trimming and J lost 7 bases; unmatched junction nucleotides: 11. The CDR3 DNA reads TGTGCCAGTTCAGACAGGGCAGACGTTGGCTACACCTTC. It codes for CASSDRADVGYTF.

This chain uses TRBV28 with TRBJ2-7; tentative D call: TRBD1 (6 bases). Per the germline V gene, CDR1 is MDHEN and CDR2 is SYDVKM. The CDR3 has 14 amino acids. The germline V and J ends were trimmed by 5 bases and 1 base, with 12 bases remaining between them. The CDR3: CASSPGVPSYEQYF. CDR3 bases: TGTGCCAGCAGTCCAGGGGTCCCGTCCTACGAGCAGTACTTC.

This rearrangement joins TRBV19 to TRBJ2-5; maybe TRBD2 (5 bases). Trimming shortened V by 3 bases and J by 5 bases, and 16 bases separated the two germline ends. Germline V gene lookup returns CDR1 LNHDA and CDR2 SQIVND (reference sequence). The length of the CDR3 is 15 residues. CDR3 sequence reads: CASSIVWRRGETQYF. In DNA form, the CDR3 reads TGTGCCAGTAGTATCGTGTGGCGGAGAGGGGAGACCCAGTACTTC.

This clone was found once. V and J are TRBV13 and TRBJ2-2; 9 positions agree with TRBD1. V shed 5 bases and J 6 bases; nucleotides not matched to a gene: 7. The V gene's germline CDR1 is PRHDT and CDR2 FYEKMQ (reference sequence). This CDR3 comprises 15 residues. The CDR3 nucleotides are TGTGCCAGCAGCCCAACTGGACAGGGGTCCGGGGAGCTGTTTTTT. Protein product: CASSPTGQGSGELFF.

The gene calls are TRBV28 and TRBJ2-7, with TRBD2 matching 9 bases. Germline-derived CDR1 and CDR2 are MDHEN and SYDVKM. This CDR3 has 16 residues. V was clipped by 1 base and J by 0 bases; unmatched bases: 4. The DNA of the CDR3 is TGTGCCAGCAGTTTATTGCTAGCGGGGAACTCCTACGAGCAGTACTTC. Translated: CASSLLLAGNSYEQYF.

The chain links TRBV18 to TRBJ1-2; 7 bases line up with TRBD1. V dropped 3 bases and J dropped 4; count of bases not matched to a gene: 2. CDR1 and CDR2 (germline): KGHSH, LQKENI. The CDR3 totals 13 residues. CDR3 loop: CASSPGQPYGYTF. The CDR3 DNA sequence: TGTGCCAGCTCACCGGGACAGCCCTATGGCTACACCTTC. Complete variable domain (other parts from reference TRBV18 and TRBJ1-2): NAGVMQNPRHLVRRRGQEARLRCSPMKGHSHVYWYRQLPEEGLKFMVYLQKENIIDESGMPKERFSAEFPKEGPSILRIQQVVRGDSAAYFCASSPGQPYGYTFGSGTRLTVV.

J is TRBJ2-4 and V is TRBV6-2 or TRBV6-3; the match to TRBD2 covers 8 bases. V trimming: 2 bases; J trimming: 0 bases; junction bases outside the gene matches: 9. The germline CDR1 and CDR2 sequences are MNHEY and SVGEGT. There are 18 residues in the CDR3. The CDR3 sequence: CASSYPAGGGLAKNIQYF. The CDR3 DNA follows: TGTGCCAGCAGTTACCCCGCCGGGGGGGGATTAGCCAAAAACATTCAGTACTTC.

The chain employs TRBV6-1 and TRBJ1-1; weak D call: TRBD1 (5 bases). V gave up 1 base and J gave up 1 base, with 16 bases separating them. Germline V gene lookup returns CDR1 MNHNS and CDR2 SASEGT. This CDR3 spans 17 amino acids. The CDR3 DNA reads TGTGCCAGCAGTGAAGAGAGGACACCAAGACCGAACACTGAAGCTTTCTTT. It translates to CASSEERTPRPNTEAFF.

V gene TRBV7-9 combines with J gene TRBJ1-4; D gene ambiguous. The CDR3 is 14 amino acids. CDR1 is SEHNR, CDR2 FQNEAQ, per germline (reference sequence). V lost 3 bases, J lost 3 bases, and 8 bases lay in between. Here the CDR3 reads CASSFSNSNEKLFF. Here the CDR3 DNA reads TGTGCCAGCAGCTTTAGCAACTCTAATGAAAAACTGTTTTTT.

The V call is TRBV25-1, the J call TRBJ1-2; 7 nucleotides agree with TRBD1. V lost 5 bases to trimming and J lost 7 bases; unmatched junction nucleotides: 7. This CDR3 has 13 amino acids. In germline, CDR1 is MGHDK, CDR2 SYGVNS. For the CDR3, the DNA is TGTGCCAGCAGTAACTTTCAGGGGGGTGGCTACACCTTC. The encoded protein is CASSNFQGGGYTF.